This T cell receptor (beta chain) was identified during a study of cytomegalovirus exposure and HLA in healthy donors. This clone was seen only once. V lost 6 bases and J 1 base, leaving 12 bases between the germline ends. The CDR3 is made up of 15 amino acids. Germline V gene data show CDR1 as MNHEY and CDR2 as SVGAGI. PCR involved 60 Vbeta and 13 Jbeta primers. The repertoire was sequenced with immunoSEQ multiplex PCR; TCRdb's copy has only in-frame clones and lacks some. Of some 92,000 clones in the sample, around 80% were seen once. Specimen: PBMCs. V gene TRBV6-5 combines with J gene TRBJ2-2, with D perhaps matching TRBD1 (6 bases). The TCR was taken from a man under 40 in good health and CMV-seronegative. This CDR3 is CASRDGTKNTGELFF. The CDR3 DNA follows: TGTGCCAGCAGGGACGGGACAAAGAACACCGGGGAGCTGTTTTTT.